This T cell receptor beta chain emerged from a study of blood T cell repertoires in COVID-19. Cohort allocation depended upon clinical history that participants reported. Donors of Cohort 3 who recovered were those that had two negative PCRs, clearance, or symptom resolution. Methods used by the authors: The authors estimated nucleated cell counts from reference gene primer amplification. Measured with immunoSEQ multiplex PCR; TCRdb has only the in-frame clones, and not every one. Clone size and V and J calls were adopted from that table, with D and trimming inferred from the DNA. The sample includes hundreds of thousands of clones, 80% to 90% of them seen just once. The clonotype originates from a man younger than 40 who had recovered from COVID-19. Specimen: PBMCs or T cells enriched from blood (not recorded which).

The CDR3 is CASRETGTGGVVDTQYF. DNA for the CDR3: TGTGCCAGCAGGGAGACCGGGACAGGGGGTGTAGTAGATACGCAGTATTTT. The J gene is TRBJ2-3, the V gene TRBV3-1 (or the pseudogene TRBV3-2); 11 nucleotides line up with TRBD1. V lost 6 bases, J lost 5 bases, and 13 bases stayed unmatched. CDR3 size: 17 residues. Germline V gene lookup returns CDR1 LGHDT and CDR2 YNNKEL (reference sequence).